A single sample is the source of the 26 T cell receptor beta chains below, sequenced in a study of early T cells in non-severe SARS-CoV-2 infection. TCRdb passed the 5' RACE reads through MiXCR, listing each CDR3 protein once. This table holds around 60,000 distinct CDR3 sequences, about 19% found once. The specimen was whole blood, collected at baseline. The source is an adult who was a healthcare worker with PCR-confirmed SARS-CoV-2 infection or an uninfected control (not recorded which).

This chain uses TRBV24-1 with TRBJ2-5; D remains ambiguous. The V gene's germline CDR1 is KGHDR and CDR2 SFDVKD. The CDR3 covers 13 residues. V was pared by 7 bases and J by 4 bases, with 12 bases between. Here the CDR3 reads CATSDTNSETQYF. The CDR3 bases are TGTGCCACCAGCGACACGAACTCAGAGACCCAGTACTTC.

The V and J genes are TRBV30 and TRBJ2-2; D remains ambiguous. The CDR3 totals 12 residues. Per germline, CDR1 GTSNPN and CDR2 SVGIG (reference sequence). Deletions cut 4 bases from V and 7 bases from J, with 10 bases between. CDR3 nucleotides: TGTGCCTGGAACCCTCTACTCGGGGAGCTGTTTTTT. Its translation is CAWNPLLGELFF.

CDR3 sequence reads: CSAEGFYETQYF. For the CDR3, the DNA is TGCAGTGCTGAGGGATTCTACGAGACCCAGTACTTC. The chain has TRBV20-1 and TRBJ2-5; a possible D gene is TRBD2 (5 bases). The length of the CDR3 is 12 residues. V lost 5 bases to trimming and J lost 5 bases, with 12 bases between them. Germline V lookup: CDR1 DFQATT, CDR2 SNEGSKA (reference sequence).

This clonotype was observed once. The chain is built from TRBV7-2 and TRBJ2-5; no definite D call. The V end lost 5 bases, the J end lost 7 bases, and 11 bases lay between the germline ends. Germline V CDR1 and CDR2: SGHTA, FQGNSA. The length of the CDR3 is 12 residues. The CDR3 reads CASSTSRATQYF. The CDR3 coding sequence is TGTGCCAGCAGCACCTCTAGGGCGACCCAGTACTTC.

The rearrangement uses TRBV24-1 and TRBJ2-3; D is undetermined. Deletions cut 5 bases from V and 0 bases from J, with 5 bases between. CDR3 length: 13 residues. CDR1 and CDR2 from the germline V gene are KGHDR and SFDVKD. This CDR3 is CATSGGSTDTQYF. The CDR3 DNA is TGTGCCACCAGTGGTGGGAGCACAGATACGCAGTATTTT.

This rearrangement joins TRBV4-2 to TRBJ1-1; the D is unclear. This CDR3 region has 13 residues. Germline lookup yields CDR1 LGHNA and CDR2 YNFKEQ. Trimming left V 4 bases short and J 1 base short, with 7 bases between. CDR3 residues: CASSLTPNTEAFF. The CDR3 region has the DNA TGTGCCAGCAGCCTCACACCGAACACTGAAGCTTTCTTT.

A few counts support this clonotype. The V gene is TRBV20-1, the J gene TRBJ1-4, with D hard to call. Germline V lookup: CDR1 DFQATT, CDR2 SNEGSKA (reference sequence). The CDR3 is made up of 14 amino acids. The ends were cut back, 0 bases at V and 4 bases at J, with 9 bases in the middle. The CDR3 DNA sequence: TGCAGTGCTAGAGATGCAGGCAATAATGAAAAACTGTTTTTT. Its translation is CSARDAGNNEKLFF.

The chain employs TRBV29-1 and TRBJ2-3, with 9 bases lining up with TRBD2. The CDR3 consists of 15 residues. Germline CDR1 is SQVTM and CDR2 is ANQGSEA. J was trimmed by 4 bases and V by 0 bases; bases with no gene match: 5. CDR3: CSVEDQGGGADTQYF. The DNA of the CDR3 is TGCAGCGTTGAAGATCAGGGCGGGGGGGCAGATACGCAGTATTTT.

This clonotype was detected only a few times. J is TRBJ2-7 and V is TRBV6-5; D remains ambiguous. V was trimmed by 3 bases and J by 3 bases, leaving 9 bases between them. The CDR3 covers 13 residues. Germline assignment: CDR1 MNHEY and CDR2 SVGAGI. This CDR3 reads CASSYPGSYEQYF. The CDR3 DNA follows: TGTGCCAGCAGTTATCCGGGCAGCTACGAGCAGTACTTC.

This clonotype was found many times. The chain uses TRBV4-1 and TRBJ2-6; weak D call: TRBD2 (6 bases). V lost 2 bases and J lost 1, with 15 bases in between. CDR3 length: 18 residues. Germline V gives CDR1 MGHRA, CDR2 YSYEKL. CDR3 residues: CASSQQGTGTSGANVLTF. CDR3 DNA sequence: TGCGCCAGCAGCCAACAGGGCACCGGGACTTCTGGGGCCAACGTCCTGACTTTC.

This chain links TRBV11-2 with TRBJ2-3; 10 bases agree with TRBD1. With 0 bases clipped from V and 2 bases from J, the junction kept 8 bases outside the gene matches. The CDR3 length is 18 residues. Germline-derived CDR1 and CDR2 are SGHAT and FQNNGV. The CDR3 sequence is CASSLDPPGQGFTDTQYF. CDR3 coding DNA: TGTGCCAGCAGCTTAGATCCCCCGGGACAGGGGTTCACAGATACGCAGTATTTT.

This clonotype has at least ten counts. J is TRBJ1-5 and V is TRBV10-3; a weak D match, TRBD1 (5 bases). V was shortened by 0 bases and J by 6 bases, with 12 bases between the two germline ends. CDR3 length equals 15 residues. CDR1 is ENHRY, CDR2 SYGVKD, per germline. DNA of the CDR3: TGTGCCATCAGTGAGTCGGGGGGGATGGGTCAGCCCCAGCATTTT. Residues: CAISESGGMGQPQHF.

The V and J genes are TRBV6-5 and TRBJ1-2; TRBD1 is a possible D gene (5 bases). The V gene lost 3 bases and the J gene lost 5 bases, with 10 bases spanning the gap. Germline V gives CDR1 MNHEY, CDR2 SVGAGI. CDR3 size: 13 residues. The CDR3 spells CASSYREGYGYTF. DNA for the CDR3: TGTGCCAGCAGTTATAGGGAGGGGTATGGCTACACCTTC.

V is TRBV7-8 and J is TRBJ1-6; D remains unclear. Per the germline V gene, CDR1 is SGHVS and CDR2 is FQNEAQ. This CDR3 has 17 amino acids. The V gene lost 1 base and the J gene lost 7 bases, with 17 bases spanning the gap. CDR3 DNA sequence: TGTGCCAGCAGCTTAGGTCCCCCGGGCCGCCCCAATTCACCCCTCCACTTT. This translates into CASSLGPPGRPNSPLHF.

This clonotype was detected a few times. J is TRBJ2-1 and V is TRBV2; D gene uncertain. Deletions cut 3 bases from V and 5 bases from J, with 14 bases between. The germline gives CDR1 SNHLY, CDR2 FYNNEI. CDR3 size: 15 residues. The CDR3 coding sequence is TGTGCCAGCAGTGACTTTACGCAGAGAGACAATGAGCAGTTCTTC. Translating gives CASSDFTQRDNEQFF.

The rearrangement uses TRBV9 and TRBJ2-1, with 7 bases matching TRBD2. The CDR3 is 16 residues long. After removal of 0 bases from V and 7 bases from J, the junction contained 10 bases not matched to a gene. Germline CDR1 is SGDLS and CDR2 is YYNGEE. The CDR3: CASSVGTSGERNEQFF. The CDR3 bases are TGTGCCAGCAGCGTAGGGACAAGCGGGGAGAGGAATGAGCAGTTCTTC.

This clonotype was detected only once. The chain is built from TRBV10-3 and TRBJ2-2; D is unresolved. Trimming removed 0 bases from V and 9 bases from J, with 11 bases in between. In germline, CDR1 is ENHRY, CDR2 SYGVKD. CDR3 size: 14 residues. CDR3 sequence (DNA): TGTGCCATCAGTGAGTCGTTGGCGCCCTGGGAGCTGTTTTTT. Residues: CAISESLAPWELFF.

V is TRBV27 and J is TRBJ2-7, with D possibly TRBD1 on 5 matching bases. There are 13 residues in the CDR3. Trimming cost V 11 bases and J 2 bases, with 16 bases left between them. From germline, CDR1 is MNHEY and CDR2 SMNVEV (reference sequence). CDR3 DNA sequence: TGTGCCCTCCCCCAGGGCGATCCCTACGAGCAGTACTTC. This translates into CALPQGDPYEQYF.

This clonotype has a handful of counts. The chain employs TRBV3-1 and TRBJ2-5, with D perhaps assigned TRBD1 or TRBD2 (6 bases each). This CDR3 comprises 14 residues. Germline V gene lookup returns CDR1 LGHDT and CDR2 YNNKEL (reference sequence). The V end lost 0 bases, the J end lost 7 bases, and 12 bases lay between the germline ends. The CDR3 sequence is CASSQDGGPGTQYF. The CDR3 coding sequence is TGTGCCAGCAGCCAAGATGGGGGGCCTGGGACCCAGTACTTC.

The rearrangement links TRBV20-1 to TRBJ2-3; 7 bases agree with TRBD2. The ends lost 5 bases at V and 3 bases at J; junction bases unmatched: 11. Germline assignment: CDR1 DFQATT and CDR2 SNEGSKA (reference sequence). There are 15 residues in the CDR3. DNA of the CDR3: TGCAGTGCTCCTCATAGACTAGCCGTAACAGATACGCAGTATTTT. Protein sequence: CSAPHRLAVTDTQYF.

In its sample, this clonotype was seen many times. The chain joins TRBV12-5 to TRBJ2-7; 8 bases match TRBD2. This CDR3 contains 14 residues. Per germline, CDR1 LGHNT and CDR2 FRNRAP. J lost 1 base, V lost 8 bases, and 7 bases had no gene match. CDR3 region: CASSLAGGSYEQYF. The DNA of the CDR3 is TGTGCTAGTTCACTGGCGGGGGGTTCCTACGAGCAGTACTTC.

This clonotype was seen once. The chain links TRBV12-5 to TRBJ1-5; D is possibly TRBD1 (5 bases). Deletions cut 6 bases from V and 1 base from J, with 7 bases between. This CDR3 comprises 13 residues. CDR1 and CDR2 (germline): LGHNT, FRNRAP. Here the CDR3 DNA reads TGTGCTAGTGGGAAGGGGAGCAATCAGCCCCAGCATTTT. Residues: CASGKGSNQPQHF.

This clonotype was seen more than once but under ten times. V gene TRBV3-1 combines with J gene TRBJ2-1; D unresolved. CDR3 size: 15 residues. V shed 4 bases and J shed 3 bases, with 13 bases lying between them. Per the germline V gene, CDR1 is LGHDT and CDR2 is YNNKEL (reference sequence). CDR3 sequence: CASSRVGLGYNEQFF. The CDR3 DNA sequence: TGTGCCAGCAGCCGGGTAGGGCTGGGCTACAATGAGCAGTTCTTC.

This clonotype has more than one count but fewer than ten. The J gene is TRBJ2-3, the V gene TRBV7-2; D remains unclear. This CDR3 is 13 amino acids long. CDR1 and CDR2 from the germline V gene are SGHTA and FQGNSA. Trimming shortened V by 0 bases and J by 2 bases, and 3 bases separated the two germline ends. CDR3 bases: TGTGCCAGCAGCTTAGCTACCACAGATACGCAGTATTTT. Translating it yields CASSLATTDTQYF.

The chain has TRBV5-5 and TRBJ2-1; possibly TRBD1 or TRBD2 for D (6 bases each). CDR1 is SGHKS and CDR2 is YYEKEE in the germline V gene (reference sequence). There are 17 residues in the CDR3. The V end was cut by 4 bases, the J end by 2 bases, with 19 bases between. The CDR3 DNA is TGTGCCAGCAGCCCCCGGGTGGGGGGCCCCCCCTACAATGAGCAGTTCTTC. It yields the protein CASSPRVGGPPYNEQFF.

The chain combines TRBV7-8 with TRBJ1-1; perhaps TRBD1 as D (6 bases). V shed 1 base and J shed 3 bases, with 12 bases lying between them. CDR1 SGHVS and CDR2 FQNEAQ come from the germline V gene. This CDR3 has 15 residues. CDR3 residues: CASSLGNRVDTEAFF. CDR3 sequence (DNA): TGTGCCAGCAGCTTAGGGAACAGGGTAGACACTGAAGCTTTCTTT.